This TCR beta chain originates from a study of CD8 T cells in Susac syndrome. Random hexamers were used to reverse transcribe an amount of roughly 0.5 to 1 ug RNA. A single record per CDR3 protein comes from TCRdb applying MiXCR to the immunoSEQ multiplex PCR reads. The data hold some 180,000 distinct CDR3 sequences, with 93% observed a single time. The ends were cut back, 7 bases at V and 0 bases at J, with 7 bases in the middle. Germline loops: CDR1 SQVTM, CDR2 ANQGSEA. The CDR3 is 12 residues long. The sequencing input was CD4+ T cells from PBMCs. The sequence derives from a human donor in good health. The chain couples TRBV29-1 to TRBJ1-3; possibly TRBD1 for D (6 bases). The CDR3 bases are TGCAGCGGGGGGGCCTCTGGAAACACCATATATTTT. This encodes CSGGASGNTIYF.